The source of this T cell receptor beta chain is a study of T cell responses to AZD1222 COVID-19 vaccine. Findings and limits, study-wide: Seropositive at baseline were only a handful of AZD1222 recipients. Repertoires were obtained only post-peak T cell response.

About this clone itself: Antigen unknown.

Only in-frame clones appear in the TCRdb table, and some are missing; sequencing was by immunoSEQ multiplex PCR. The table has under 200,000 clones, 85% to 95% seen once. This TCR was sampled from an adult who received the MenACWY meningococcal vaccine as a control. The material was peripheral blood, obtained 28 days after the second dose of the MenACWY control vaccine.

The DNA of the CDR3 is TGTGCCAGTAGTATAGGACAGGTCCTCGGCTACACCTTC. It codes for CASSIGQVLGYTF. The gene calls are TRBV19 and TRBJ1-2; the D gene is possibly TRBD1 (6 bases). Trimming cost V 1 base and J 8 bases, with 11 bases left between them. Germline assignment: CDR1 LNHDA and CDR2 SQIVND (reference sequence). The CDR3 runs to 13 residues.